These T cell receptor beta chains were read from a single sample in a study of sequential checkpoint blockade in melanoma. Here immunoSEQ multiplex PCR was the method, and the copy in TCRdb shows in-frame clones only, minus some. Here the sample spans tens of thousands of clones, nearly 70% being singletons. Specimen: CD8+ T cells sorted from blood (inferred from file names), collected from a patient given nivolumab and ipilimumab in sequence. These receptors were collected from a human donor with melanoma. Both conserved end residues are part of each CDR3. Fields, in order: V gene, J gene, D gene, clone size, CDR3 DNA, CDR3 protein. D genes are given only for firm matches. Some rows mark clone size as missing; the rest say once, few, many or name a class of expanded clone.

v_call: TRBV7-6; j_call: TRBJ1-5; d_call: .; clone_size: once; cdr3_nt: TGTGCCAGCAGCCCGGGGACAACCGGTAGCAATCAGCCCCAGCATTTT; cdr3_aa: CASSPGTTGSNQPQHF
v_call: TRBV6-5; j_call: TRBJ2-5; d_call: .; clone_size: .; cdr3_nt: TGTGCCAGCAGGGTCCCGTGGACTGAGGAAGAGACCCAGTACTTC; cdr3_aa: CASRVPWTEEETQYF
v_call: TRBV13; j_call: TRBJ1-1; d_call: .; clone_size: medium-sized; cdr3_nt: TGTGCCAGCAGCCCTCGTCAGGGGAGGAACACTGAAGCTTTCTTT; cdr3_aa: CASSPRQGRNTEAFF
v_call: TRBV4-2; j_call: TRBJ2-1; d_call: TRBD2; clone_size: many; cdr3_nt: TGTGCCAGCAGCCCTCCGGGGGCGGGGGGCCCCAATGAGCAGTTCTTC; cdr3_aa: CASSPPGAGGPNEQFF
v_call: TRBV7-9; j_call: TRBJ1-6; d_call: .; clone_size: .; cdr3_nt: TGTGCCAGCAGCTTAGGGGGCGTCCTTTCACCCCTCCACTTT; cdr3_aa: CASSLGGVLSPLHF
v_call: TRBV7-2; j_call: TRBJ1-2; d_call: .; clone_size: .; cdr3_nt: TGTGCCAGCAGCTTAGCCCAGGGGCCGAACTATGGCTACACCTTC; cdr3_aa: CASSLAQGPNYGYTF
v_call: TRBV11-2; j_call: TRBJ2-7; d_call: .; clone_size: .; cdr3_nt: TGTGCCAGCAGCTTAAGCGTGAGCTCCTACGAGCAGTACTTC; cdr3_aa: CASSLSVSSYEQYF
v_call: TRBV7-8; j_call: TRBJ2-5; d_call: .; clone_size: .; cdr3_nt: TGTGCCAGCAGTATAGGCGGGGAAGAGACCCAGTACTTC; cdr3_aa: CASSIGGEETQYF
v_call: TRBV19; j_call: TRBJ1-6; d_call: .; clone_size: few; cdr3_nt: TGTGCCAGTAAGGGAGGGACTTCACCCCTCCACTTT; cdr3_aa: CASKGGTSPLHF
v_call: TRBV27; j_call: TRBJ2-3; d_call: .; clone_size: medium-sized; cdr3_nt: TGTGCCAGCAGTTTACTAGCAATGGATACGCAGTATTTT; cdr3_aa: CASSLLAMDTQYF
v_call: TRBV10-3; j_call: TRBJ2-1; d_call: .; clone_size: .; cdr3_nt: TGTGCCGCCTCAGGGGGGCGAGAGCAGTTCTTC; cdr3_aa: CAASGGREQFF
v_call: TRBV11-2; j_call: TRBJ2-4; d_call: .; clone_size: .; cdr3_nt: TGTGCCAGCAGCTTAGGTATTTTGCAGGGGCTAGCCAAAAACATTCAGTACTTC; cdr3_aa: CASSLGILQGLAKNIQYF
v_call: TRBV9; j_call: TRBJ2-1; d_call: TRBD2; clone_size: .; cdr3_nt: TGTGCCAGCAGCGTAGGGGGTAGCGGGGCTAGCTCCTACAATGAGCAGTTCTTC; cdr3_aa: CASSVGGSGASSYNEQFF
v_call: TRBV7-9; j_call: TRBJ2-2; d_call: .; clone_size: few; cdr3_nt: TGTGCCAGTTTTGAAGAGAGGTCCGGGGAGCTGTTTTTT; cdr3_aa: CASFEERSGELFF
v_call: TRBV10-3; j_call: TRBJ2-3; d_call: .; clone_size: .; cdr3_nt: TGTGCCATCAGTGAGTTCAGGTTCGAGACAGATACGCAGTATTTT; cdr3_aa: CAISEFRFETDTQYF
v_call: TRBV4-3; j_call: TRBJ2-3; d_call: TRBD2; clone_size: .; cdr3_nt: TGCGCCAGCAGCCCCCCCCCTAGCGGGGGGGGAACAGATACGCAGTATTTT; cdr3_aa: CASSPPPSGGGTDTQYF